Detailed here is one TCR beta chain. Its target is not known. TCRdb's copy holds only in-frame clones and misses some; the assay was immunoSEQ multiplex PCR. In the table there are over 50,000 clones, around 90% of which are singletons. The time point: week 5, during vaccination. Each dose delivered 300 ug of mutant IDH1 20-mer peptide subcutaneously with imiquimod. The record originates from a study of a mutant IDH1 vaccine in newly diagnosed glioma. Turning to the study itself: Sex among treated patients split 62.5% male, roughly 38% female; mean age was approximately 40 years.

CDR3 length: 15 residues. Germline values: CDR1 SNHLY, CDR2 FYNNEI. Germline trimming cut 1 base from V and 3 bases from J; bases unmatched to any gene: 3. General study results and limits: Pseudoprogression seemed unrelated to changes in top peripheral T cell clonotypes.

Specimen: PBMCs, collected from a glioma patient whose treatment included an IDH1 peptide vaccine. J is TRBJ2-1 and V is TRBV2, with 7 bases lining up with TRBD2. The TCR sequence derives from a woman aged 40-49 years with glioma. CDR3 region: CASSEGLADYNEQFF. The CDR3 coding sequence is TGTGCCAGCAGTGAAGGGCTAGCGGACTACAATGAGCAGTTCTTC. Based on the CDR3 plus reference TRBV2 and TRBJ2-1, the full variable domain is EPEVTQTPSHQVTQMGQEVILRCVPISNHLYFYWYRQILGQKVEFLVSFYNNEISEKSEIFDDQFSVERPDGSNFTLKIRSTKLEDSAMYFCASSEGLADYNEQFFGPGTRLTVL.